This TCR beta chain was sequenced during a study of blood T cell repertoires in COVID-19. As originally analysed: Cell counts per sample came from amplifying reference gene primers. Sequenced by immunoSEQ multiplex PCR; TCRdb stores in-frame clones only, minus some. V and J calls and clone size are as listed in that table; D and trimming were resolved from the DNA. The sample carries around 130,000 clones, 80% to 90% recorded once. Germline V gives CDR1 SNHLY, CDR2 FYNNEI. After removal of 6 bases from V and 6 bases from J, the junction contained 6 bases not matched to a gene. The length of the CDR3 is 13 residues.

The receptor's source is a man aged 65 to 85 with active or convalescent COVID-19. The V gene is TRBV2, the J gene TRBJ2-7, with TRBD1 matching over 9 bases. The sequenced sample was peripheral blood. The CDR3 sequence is CASRVDRGGEQYF. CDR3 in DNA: TGTGCCAGCAGGGTGGACAGGGGAGGCGAGCAGTACTTC. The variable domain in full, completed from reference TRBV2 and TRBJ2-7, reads EPEVTQTPSHQVTQMGQEVILRCVPISNHLYFYWYRQILGQKVEFLVSFYNNEISEKSEIFDDQFSVERPDGSNFTLKIRSTKLEDSAMYFCASRVDRGGEQYFGPGTRLTVT.